Each of the 9 T cell receptor beta chains below was sequenced from the same sample in a study of shared T cell receptors in the human thymus. TCRdb's copy holds only in-frame clones and misses some; the assay was immunoSEQ multiplex PCR. Of 640,000 or so clones detected, approximately 89% appear once; the ten largest clones hold under 0.01%. The sample was also linked to a second study, of human thymus T cells.

Source material: thymocytes. The receptors were gathered from a boy less than two years old with a congenital heart defect.

V is TRBV6-5 and J is TRBJ2-7; the match to TRBD1 covers 7 bases. Germline CDR1 MNHEY, CDR2 SVGAGI. This CDR3 contains 13 residues. V lost 4 bases and J lost 1; bases outside the gene matches: 1. CDR3 sequence (DNA): TGTGCCAGCAGTTGGGACAGATCCTACGAGCAGTACTTC. Its translation is CASSWDRSYEQYF.

This clone was counted a few times. The chain combines TRBV9 with TRBJ2-1; D is unclear. V was clipped by 4 bases and J by 4 bases, with 15 bases between them. Germline V lookup: CDR1 SGDLS, CDR2 YYNGEE. CDR3 length: 15 amino acids. The CDR3 bases are TGTGCCAGCAGCCAGACCCCAGACGGGTACAATGAGCAGTTCTTC. This sequence encodes CASSQTPDGYNEQFF.

The chain uses TRBV10-3 and TRBJ2-7; 7 nucleotides agree with TRBD2. V trimming: 6 bases; J trimming: 2 bases; junction bases outside the gene matches: 10. Germline V gene data show CDR1 as ENHRY and CDR2 as SYGVKD. This CDR3 comprises 15 residues. Here the CDR3 reads CAISPSGASPYEQYF. CDR3 coding DNA: TGTGCCATCAGCCCAAGCGGGGCATCCCCCTACGAGCAGTACTTC.

CDR3 in DNA: TGTGCCAGTACCACAAGAGGGCGGGACACTGAAGCTTTCTTT. Its translation is CASTTRGRDTEAFF. The chain has TRBV19 and TRBJ1-1; D gene uncertain. Per germline, CDR1 LNHDA and CDR2 SQIVND (reference sequence). The V end lost 7 bases, the J end lost 3 bases, and 15 bases lay between the germline ends. The CDR3 is 14 amino acids.

This clone has a handful of counts. The chain links TRBV28 to TRBJ1-3; possible D gene TRBD1, 6 bases. With 1 base removed from V and 8 bases from J, the gap between germline ends came to 12 bases. There are 14 residues in the CDR3. From germline, CDR1 is MDHEN and CDR2 SYDVKM. Written as DNA, the CDR3 is TGTGCCAGCAGTTTATATACAGGGTGGGACACCATATATTTT. Protein sequence: CASSLYTGWDTIYF.

This sequence joins TRBV19 and TRBJ2-1, with D unclear. Trimming stripped 5 bases from V and 6 bases from J, with 8 bases between. From germline, CDR1 is LNHDA and CDR2 SQIVND (reference sequence). The CDR3 has 12 amino acids. CDR3 coding DNA: TGTGCCAGTAGTCATGACACCAATGAGCAGTTCTTC. The encoded protein is CASSHDTNEQFF.

About this clone: One end of the junction varies from germline; a read error may be responsible. This chain joins TRBV6-5 and TRBJ2-1, with a possible D match to TRBD2 (6 bases). This CDR3 region has 11 residues. In germline, CDR1 is MNHEY, CDR2 SVGAGI. CDR3 sequence (DNA): TGTGCCACCAGTCGGGGGAATGAGCAGTTCTTC. It codes for CATSRGNEQFF.

The genes are TRBV29-1 and TRBJ1-5, with 7 bases fitting TRBD1. After removal of 4 bases from V and 4 bases from J, the junction contained 7 bases not matched to a gene. This CDR3 contains 14 residues. Germline assignment: CDR1 SQVTM and CDR2 ANQGSEA. Here the CDR3 DNA reads TGCAGCGTTGGGGACAGAGAAGAGAATCAGCCCCAGCATTTT. Its translation is CSVGDREENQPQHF.

The rearrangement joins TRBV7-6 to TRBJ2-7, with TRBD2 matching over 12 bases. The germline V gene has CDR1 SGHVS and CDR2 FNYEAQ. With 3 bases clipped from V and 7 bases from J, the junction kept 4 bases outside the gene matches. The CDR3 length is 14 residues. CDR3 region: CASSLTSGSLEQYF. As DNA, the CDR3 is TGTGCCAGCAGCTTGACTAGCGGGAGCTTAGAGCAGTACTTC.